Detailed here is one T cell receptor (beta chain). The read finishes 3 residues shy of the CDR3 end, and the germline J gene is used to complete it. The CDR3 spans 15 residues. The germline V gene has CDR1 MDHEN and CDR2 SYDVKM. V lost 2 bases, J lost 6 bases, and 13 bases lay in between. These data are taken from a study of T cells in women clearing cervical HPV infection. Looking at the study overall: Women with histologically confirmed HPV16-related CIN3 or worse, 2 with invasive cancer, served as cases. Controls gave blood once infection was undetectable; cases at lesion identification.

TCR beta CDR3 amplified by multiplex PCR from roughly 1,300 ng genomic DNA. TCRdb's table, derived via immunoSEQ multiplex PCR, lists solely in-frame clones and lacks some. Reported are fewer than 40,000 clones; the ten largest clones contain more than 4%. This receptor was identified in a woman between 18 and 70 years old with a cervical HPV16 infection that either progressed to CIN3+ or cleared (not recorded which). This sequence joins TRBV28 and TRBJ2-2; no clear D. The sample was blood buffy coat. The CDR3 sequence is CASSLGSFDSGELFF. The CDR3 DNA, read in part, is TGTGCCAGCAGTTTAGGCTCCTTTGACTCCGGGGAG.